This is a list of T cell receptor beta chains from one sample in a study of shared clonotypes between healthy human individuals. The method was immunoSEQ multiplex PCR; TCRdb's version includes in-frame clones alone and lacks a portion of them. In the table there are about 2.5 million clones, 92% of which are singletons. What was sequenced was naive CD4+ T cells from PBMCs. The receptor set was obtained from a man aged 18 to 29 in good health. Some clones in this sample may be carry-over from other donors' samples. Each CDR3 is given with its conserved first and last residue. A D gene is named only where the DNA matches it firmly. The size field is filled for only some rows; it gives once, few, many or a size class.

D	length	V	J	size	CDR3	DNA
NA	12	TRBV28	TRBJ2-7	NA	CASRDGAYEQYF	TGTGCCAGCCGGGACGGTGCCTACGAGCAGTACTTC
NA	13	TRBV9	TRBJ2-7	NA	CASSLDGGFEQYF	TGTGCCAGCAGCCTCGACGGAGGGTTCGAGCAGTACTTC
TRBD1	13	TRBV7-7	TRBJ1-1	NA	CASSSGQGTEAFF	TGTGCCAGCAGCTCGGGACAGGGGACTGAAGCTTTCTTT
TRBD2	15	TRBV28	TRBJ2-4	NA	CATTRGGIAKNIQYF	TGTGCCACCACTCGGGGGGGTATAGCCAAAAACATTCAGTACTTC
NA	13	TRBV6-5	TRBJ1-2	NA	CASSYGGNYGYTF	TGTGCCAGCAGTTATGGGGGAAACTATGGCTACACCTTC
TRBD1	16	TRBV19	TRBJ1-2	NA	CATNPRQGATDYGYTF	TGTGCCACCAATCCGAGACAGGGGGCCACGGACTATGGCTACACCTTC
TRBD1	15	TRBV11-2	TRBJ2-7	NA	CASSSPTGVGYEQYF	TGTGCCAGCAGCTCGCCCACAGGGGTCGGGTACGAGCAGTACTTC
TRBD1	16	TRBV6-6	TRBJ1-2	NA	CASKDAQGIPNYGYTF	TGTGCCAGCAAGGACGCACAGGGGATTCCCAACTATGGCTACACCTTC
NA	18	TRBV19	TRBJ1-4	NA	CASSKGRDSLTTNEKLFF	TGTGCCAGTAGTAAGGGGCGTGACAGCCTGACAACTAATGAAAAACTGTTTTTT
NA	16	TRBV5-6	TRBJ2-3	NA	CASSLRGTGSTDTQYF	TGTGCCAGCAGCTTGAGGGGGACGGGTAGCACAGATACGCAGTATTTT
NA	13	TRBV6-1	TRBJ2-7	NA	CASMRWQGYEQYF	TGTGCCAGCATGCGGTGGCAGGGGTACGAGCAGTACTTC
NA	14	TRBV6-6	TRBJ2-7	once	CASKTTASSYEQYF	TGTGCCAGCAAGACGACAGCCAGCTCCTACGAGCAGTACTTC
NA	14	TRBV7-9	TRBJ1-1	NA	CASLLQGPNTEAFF	TGTGCCAGCCTGCTACAGGGACCGAACACTGAAGCTTTCTTT
TRBD2	15	TRBV27	TRBJ2-7	NA	CASSWRLAGGVEQYF	TGTGCCAGCAGTTGGCGGCTAGCGGGAGGGGTTGAGCAGTACTTC
TRBD1	14	TRBV7-2	TRBJ2-3	NA	CASSWDRGQDTQYF	TGTGCCAGCAGCTGGGACAGGGGGCAAGATACGCAGTATTTT
TRBD2	14	TRBV30	TRBJ2-2	NA	CAWASGRADGELFF	TGTGCCTGGGCTAGCGGGAGGGCCGACGGGGAGCTGTTTTTT
NA	15	TRBV6-1	TRBJ1-5	NA	CASSEAAYSNQPQHF	TGTGCCAGCAGTGAAGCTGCCTATAGCAATCAGCCCCAGCATTTT
NA	11	TRBV25-1	TRBJ2-7	NA	CASSPRGEQYF	TGTGCCAGCTCCCCCCGGGGGGAGCAGTACTTC
NA	15	TRBV6-6	TRBJ2-7	once	CASSPQGTYSYEQYF	TGTGCCAGCAGCCCTCAGGGAACCTATTCCTACGAGCAGTACTTC
TRBD2	15	TRBV28	TRBJ2-4	NA	CASLGGSLAKNIQYF	TGTGCCAGCCTCGGGGGGTCGTTGGCCAAAAACATTCAGTACTTC
NA	14	TRBV5-5	TRBJ2-7	few	CASSLGFAYYEQYF	TGTGCCAGCAGCTTGGGGTTCGCGTACTACGAGCAGTACTTC
NA	13	TRBV5-1	TRBJ2-1	NA	CASSLDSRNEQFF	TGCGCCAGCAGCTTGGACTCCCGCAATGAGCAGTTCTTC
NA	14	TRBV19	TRBJ1-4	few	CASSITATNEKLFF	TGTGCCAGTAGTATAACTGCAACTAATGAAAAACTGTTTTTT
NA	15	TRBV19	TRBJ2-7	NA	CASNSPGLGAYEQYF	TGTGCCAGTAACTCACCGGGACTCGGGGCATACGAGCAGTACTTC
NA	17	TRBV2	TRBJ2-3	NA	CASKEDRLFSSTDTQYF	TGTGCCAGCAAGGAGGACAGACTCTTTTCTAGCACAGATACGCAGTATTTT
NA	12	TRBV7-8	TRBJ2-3	NA	CASGPLGDTQYF	TGTGCCAGCGGACCCCTCGGGGATACGCAGTATTTT
NA	13	TRBV29-1	TRBJ1-2	NA	CSVSRSLGDGYTF	TGCAGCGTATCGCGGAGTCTTGGAGATGGCTACACCTTC
NA	15	TRBV15	TRBJ1-2	once	CATSRGDGVPNGYTF	TGTGCCACCAGCAGAGGGGACGGAGTCCCCAATGGCTACACCTTC
NA	13	TRBV7-2	TRBJ1-5	NA	CASSPSSNQPQHF	TGTGCCAGCAGCCCCTCCAGCAATCAGCCCCAGCATTTT
NA	13	TRBV29-1	TRBJ1-2	once	CSVRGHFSYGYTF	TGCAGCGTCAGGGGTCATTTTTCGTATGGCTACACCTTC
NA	17	TRBV6-1	TRBJ1-4	NA	CASSEALGRGNNEKLFF	TGTGCCAGCAGTGAAGCGCTGGGGCGAGGAAATAATGAAAAACTGTTTTTT
NA	14	TRBV6-5	TRBJ2-3	NA	CASSTPGHKDTQYF	TGTGCCAGCAGTACGCCGGGACATAAAGATACGCAGTATTTT
TRBD1	13	TRBV7-9	TRBJ2-1	NA	CASSLQGALEQFF	TGTGCCAGCAGCTTACAGGGGGCTTTGGAGCAGTTCTTC
NA	12	TRBV13	TRBJ2-7	once	CASSYVGGAGYF	TGTGCCAGCAGCTACGTTGGGGGCGCGGGGTACTTC
NA	13	TRBV2	TRBJ1-1	few	CASSKAVNTEAFF	TGTGCCAGCAGTAAGGCAGTGAACACTGAAGCTTTCTTT
TRBD1	15	TRBV6-1	TRBJ1-2	NA	CASSDRGMTNYGYTF	TGTGCCAGCAGTGACAGGGGGATGACTAACTATGGCTACACCTTC
NA	13	TRBV6-1	TRBJ1-2	NA	CASSESWGGGYTF	TGTGCCAGCAGTGAATCGTGGGGGGGCGGCTACACCTTC
TRBD1	16	TRBV28	TRBJ2-1	NA	CASSSYGQGSYNEQFF	TGTGCCAGCAGTTCCTATGGACAGGGAAGCTACAATGAGCAGTTCTTC
NA	14	TRBV18	TRBJ1-3	NA	CASSPGAEGNTIYF	TGTGCCAGCTCACCCGGGGCTGAGGGAAACACCATATATTTT
TRBD1	15	TRBV11-2	TRBJ2-7	NA	CASSFGQGRTYEQYF	TGTGCCAGCAGCTTCGGACAGGGGAGAACCTACGAGCAGTACTTC
NA	13	TRBV5-1	TRBJ1-1	NA	CASSLVAGPEAFF	TGCGCCAGCAGCTTGGTCGCGGGCCCTGAAGCTTTCTTT
TRBD1	15	TRBV4-3	TRBJ1-6	NA	CASSQEDRGRSPLHF	TGCGCCAGCAGCCAAGAAGACAGGGGGAGGTCACCCCTCCACTTT
TRBD2	16	TRBV10-3	TRBJ2-2	NA	CAMGTSGRLAGRELFF	TGTGCCATGGGGACTAGCGGGAGGCTGGCGGGCCGGGAGCTGTTTTTT
NA	15	TRBV25-1	TRBJ1-6	NA	CASSEFAGDNSPLHF	TGTGCCAGCAGTGAATTCGCAGGGGATAATTCACCCCTCCACTTT
NA	13	TRBV29-1	TRBJ1-5	few	CSVGLVTGQPQHF	TGCAGCGTTGGCCTGGTTACGGGTCAGCCCCAGCATTTT
NA	14	TRBV28	TRBJ1-1	few	CASSRQSLNTEAFF	TGTGCCAGCAGTAGACAGTCCTTGAACACTGAAGCTTTCTTT
TRBD2	18	TRBV28	TRBJ2-5	NA	CASSFRRTSGSSQETQYF	TGTGCCAGCAGTTTTAGAAGGACTAGCGGGAGTAGTCAAGAGACCCAGTACTTC
NA	13	TRBV5-6	TRBJ2-3	NA	CASSLTGTDTQYF	TGTGCCAGCAGCTTGACGGGTACAGATACGCAGTATTTT
TRBD2	16	TRBV28	TRBJ2-3	NA	CASTNHRGRATDTQYF	TGTGCCAGCACCAACCACCGCGGGAGGGCGACAGATACGCAGTATTTT
NA	16	TRBV7-3	TRBJ2-2	NA	CASSLSQGGVAGELFF	TGTGCCAGCAGCCTCAGCCAAGGTGGGGTCGCCGGGGAGCTGTTTTTT
TRBD1	15	TRBV5-1	TRBJ2-3	NA	CASSPGTGATDTQYF	TGCGCCAGCAGCCCGGGGACAGGGGCCACAGATACGCAGTATTTT
TRBD1	14	TRBV19	TRBJ2-5	NA	CASSPQGAGETQYF	TGTGCCAGCTCACCACAGGGGGCCGGGGAGACCCAGTACTTC
TRBD2	17	TRBV5-1	TRBJ2-5	NA	CASSLAGASGPQETQYF	TGCGCCAGCAGCTTGGCCGGGGCTAGCGGGCCTCAAGAGACCCAGTACTTC
NA	14	TRBV19	TRBJ2-4	NA	CASVGRTFKNIQYF	TGTGCCAGTGTCGGCAGGACATTCAAAAACATTCAGTACTTC
NA	16	TRBV18	TRBJ2-2	NA	CASSPIVQRPHGELFF	TGTGCCAGCTCACCAATTGTACAGCGTCCACACGGGGAGCTGTTTTTT
TRBD1	14	TRBV28	TRBJ1-4	NA	CASTGTATNEKLFF	TGTGCCAGCACGGGGACAGCAACTAATGAAAAACTGTTTTTT
NA	12	TRBV2	TRBJ2-7	NA	CASGGSSYEQYF	TGTGCCAGCGGCGGGTCGTCCTACGAGCAGTACTTC